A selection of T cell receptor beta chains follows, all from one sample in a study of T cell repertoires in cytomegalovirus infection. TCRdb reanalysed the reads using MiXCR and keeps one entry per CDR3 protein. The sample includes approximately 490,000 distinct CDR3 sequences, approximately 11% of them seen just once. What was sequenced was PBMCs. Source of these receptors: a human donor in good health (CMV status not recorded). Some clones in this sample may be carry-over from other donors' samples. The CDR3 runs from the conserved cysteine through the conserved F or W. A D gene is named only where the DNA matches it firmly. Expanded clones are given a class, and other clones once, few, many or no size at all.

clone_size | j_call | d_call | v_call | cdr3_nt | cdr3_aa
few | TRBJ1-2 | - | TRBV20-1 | TGCAGTGCTAGAGATCAGGGGCTTGGCTATGGCTACACCTTC | CSARDQGLGYGYTF
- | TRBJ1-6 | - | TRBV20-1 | TGCAGTGCTAGAGAAGGAGGGGCTGGAGAGTCACCCCTCCACTTT | CSAREGGAGESPLHF
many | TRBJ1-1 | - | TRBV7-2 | TGTGCCAGCAGCTTAGTTCAGCTCTTGGATGAGGGGACTGAAGCTTTCTTT | CASSLVQLLDEGTEAFF
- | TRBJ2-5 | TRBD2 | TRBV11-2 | TGTGCCAGCAGCTTAGGCGGGGGGGCCGTGGAGACCCAGTACTTC | CASSLGGGAVETQYF
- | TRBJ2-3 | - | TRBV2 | TGTGCCAGCAGTGAATCTCTTAGGGCTTTCACAGATACGCAGTATTTT | CASSESLRAFTDTQYF
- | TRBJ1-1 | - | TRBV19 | TGTGCCAGTAGTGCCCCCCGAGGGGGAAGAGACACTGAAGCTTTCTTT | CASSAPRGGRDTEAFF
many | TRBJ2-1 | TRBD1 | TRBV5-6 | TGTGCCAGCAGCTTCGGGACAGGAGTACCACGGGAGCAGTTCTTC | CASSFGTGVPREQFF
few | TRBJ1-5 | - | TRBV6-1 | TGTGCCAGCAGTGAAAATAGGGGCAGAAATCAGCCCCAGCATTTT | CASSENRGRNQPQHF
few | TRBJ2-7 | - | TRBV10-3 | TGTGCCACCGCGGACTATCTCCAAACGAACTCCTACGAGCAGTACTTC | CATADYLQTNSYEQYF
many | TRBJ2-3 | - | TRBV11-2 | TGTGCCAGCAGCTCGACTAGATCGGGCACAGATACGCAGTATTTT | CASSSTRSGTDTQYF
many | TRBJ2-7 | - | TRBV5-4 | TGTGCCAGCAGCTTGGAACTCGGGCGGAGTTACGAGCAGTACTTC | CASSLELGRSYEQYF
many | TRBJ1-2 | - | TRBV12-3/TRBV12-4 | TGTGCCAGCAGTCCTACGGGTCACCCACTGGGCTACACCTTC | CASSPTGHPLGYTF
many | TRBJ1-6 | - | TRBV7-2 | TGTGCCAGCAGGTGGCAGGGAAACGTTTCACCCCTCCACTTT | CASRWQGNVSPLHF
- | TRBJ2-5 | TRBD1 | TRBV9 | TGTGCCAGCAGCTCCCATGGGGACAGGGGGCGAGAGACCCAGTACTTC | CASSSHGDRGRETQYF
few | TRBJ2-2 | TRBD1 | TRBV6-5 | TGTGCCAGCAGTTACACCGGACAGGGTTTGAACACCGGGGAGCTGTTTTTT | CASSYTGQGLNTGELFF
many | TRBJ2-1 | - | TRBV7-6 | TGTGCCAGCAGCCCTGACTACGATGAGCAGTTCTTC | CASSPDYDEQFF
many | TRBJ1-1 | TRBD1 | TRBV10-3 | TGTGCTAAAAGATCTGGGACAGACACTGAAGCTTTCTTT | CAKRSGTDTEAFF
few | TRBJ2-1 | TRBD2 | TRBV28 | TGTGCCAGCAGTTCTAGCGGCCTCTCCTACAATGAGCAGTTCTTC | CASSSSGLSYNEQFF
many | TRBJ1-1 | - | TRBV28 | TGTGCCAGCAGTTCCTTGGACAGAGAGAACACTGAAGCTTTCTTT | CASSSLDRENTEAFF
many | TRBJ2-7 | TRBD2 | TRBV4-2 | TGTGCCAGCAGCCAAAGCGGGAGGGCCGCCTACGAGCAGTACTTC | CASSQSGRAAYEQYF
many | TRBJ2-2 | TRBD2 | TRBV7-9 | TGTGCCATATACCGACTAGCGGGGAAAATGAACACCGGGGAGCTGTTTTTT | CAIYRLAGKMNTGELFF
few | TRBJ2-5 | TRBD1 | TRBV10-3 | TGTGCCATCAGTGGAGGGACAGGACGAGAGACCCAGTACTTC | CAISGGTGRETQYF
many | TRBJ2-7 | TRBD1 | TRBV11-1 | TGTGCCAGCAGCTTAGGACGACAGGGGAGCTCCTACGAGCAGTACTTC | CASSLGRQGSSYEQYF
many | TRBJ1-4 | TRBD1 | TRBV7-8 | TGTGCCAGCGGGGTAGGACAGGGGAAGGAAAAACTGTTTTTT | CASGVGQGKEKLFF
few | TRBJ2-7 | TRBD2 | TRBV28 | TGTGCCAGCTTCCCACCACTGGGGGGGGCGCATAGCCTAGCGGGAGACGAGCAGTACTTC | CASFPPLGGAHSLAGDEQYF
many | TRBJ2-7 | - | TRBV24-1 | TGTGCCACCAGTGATTTAGGAGGGAACGAGCAGTACTTC | CATSDLGGNEQYF
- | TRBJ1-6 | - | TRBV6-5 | TGTGCCAGCAGTTCAACACAACCGTTCAATTCACCCCTCCACTTT | CASSSTQPFNSPLHF
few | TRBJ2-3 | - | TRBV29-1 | TGCAGCGTTGGAGAGGATACGCAGTATTTT | CSVGEDTQYF
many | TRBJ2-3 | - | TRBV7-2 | TGTGCCAGCAGCTGGGGGGGCACAGATACGCAGTATTTT | CASSWGGTDTQYF
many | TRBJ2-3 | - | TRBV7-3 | TGTGCCAGCAGCTTATACCGCACAGATACGCAGTATTTT | CASSLYRTDTQYF
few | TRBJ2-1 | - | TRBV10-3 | TGTGCCATCAGTGAGTACAGGAATGAGCAGTTCTTC | CAISEYRNEQFF
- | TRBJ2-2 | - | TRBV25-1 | TGTGCCAGCAGTGTGGGCTGGGAGCTGTTTTTT | CASSVGWELFF
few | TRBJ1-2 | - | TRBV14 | TGTGCCAGCAGCCAAGAAGGGGGTGTTGGTGGCTACACCTTC | CASSQEGGVGGYTF
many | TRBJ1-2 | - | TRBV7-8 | TGTGCCAGCAGCCCCCGAAGAGCTCTACAGAGTACTAACTATGGCTACACCTTC | CASSPRRALQSTNYGYTF
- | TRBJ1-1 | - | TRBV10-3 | TGTGCCATCAGTGACCAGGGACGGATAACTGAAGCTTTCTTT | CAISDQGRITEAFF
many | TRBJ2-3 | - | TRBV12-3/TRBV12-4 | TGTGCCAGCATTTCGACGGCGAGCCGGGATACGCAGTATTTT | CASISTASRDTQYF
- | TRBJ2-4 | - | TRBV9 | TGTGCCAGCAGCCCGGGACATAAGGACATTCAGTACTTC | CASSPGHKDIQYF
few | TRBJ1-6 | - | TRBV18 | TGTGCCAGCTCACCAAGAGGGCCGGATAGTTCACCCCTCCACTTT | CASSPRGPDSSPLHF
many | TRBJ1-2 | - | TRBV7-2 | TGTGCCAGCAGCTCCCCCATTGCTAACTATGGCTACACCTTC | CASSSPIANYGYTF
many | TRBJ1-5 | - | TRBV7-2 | TGTGCCAGCAGCTTAGCGACGGATAATCAGCCCCAGCATTTT | CASSLATDNQPQHF
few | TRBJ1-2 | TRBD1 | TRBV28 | TGTGCCAGCAGCTGGGACAGGGGGTCTGGCTACACCTTC | CASSWDRGSGYTF
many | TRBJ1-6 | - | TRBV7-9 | TGTGCCAGCAGCTTAACAGGACAGATATCACCCCTCCACTTT | CASSLTGQISPLHF
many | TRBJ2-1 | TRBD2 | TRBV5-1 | TGCGCCAGCAGCTTGTCACTAGCGGGCCTCAATGAGCAGTTCTTC | CASSLSLAGLNEQFF
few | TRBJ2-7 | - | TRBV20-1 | TGCAGTGCTAGACCTACCGCGGGACAGAGAAGCTACGAGCAGTACTTC | CSARPTAGQRSYEQYF
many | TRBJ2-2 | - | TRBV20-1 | TGCAGTGCTAGTATGCCGGGGGCCAACACCGGGGAGCTGTTTTTT | CSASMPGANTGELFF
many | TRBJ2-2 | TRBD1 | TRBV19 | TGTGCCAGTTCCAACCGGGACAGAGACACCGGGGAGCTGTTTTTT | CASSNRDRDTGELFF
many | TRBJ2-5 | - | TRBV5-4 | TGTGCCAGCAGCCCCTGGGGGAGCACTGGGGAGACCCAGTACTTC | CASSPWGSTGETQYF
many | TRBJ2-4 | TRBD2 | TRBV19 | TGTGCCAGTAGTGATAGCGGGGGGCTGAACATTCAGTACTTC | CASSDSGGLNIQYF
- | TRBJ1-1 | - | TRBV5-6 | TGTGCCAGCAGGTGGGGGGACACTGAAGCTTTCTTT | CASRWGDTEAFF
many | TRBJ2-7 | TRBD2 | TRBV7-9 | TGTGCCAGCAGTAGAGCGGGAGGGGACGAGCAGTACTTC | CASSRAGGDEQYF
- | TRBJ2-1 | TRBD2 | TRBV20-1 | TGCAGTGCTAGACTCCTTCTAGCGGGAGCTTACAATGAGCAGTTCTTC | CSARLLLAGAYNEQFF
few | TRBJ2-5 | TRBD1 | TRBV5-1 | TGCGCCAGCAGCTTGGTTTCAAGACAGGGAGAGACCCAGTACTTC | CASSLVSRQGETQYF
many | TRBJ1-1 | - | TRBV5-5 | TGTGCCAGCAGCTTGGCCGGGACATTGAACACTGAAGCTTTCTTT | CASSLAGTLNTEAFF
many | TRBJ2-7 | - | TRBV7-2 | TGTGCCAGCAGCTTAGCAGGGGGGGGGGACTCGATCCCCTACGAGCAGTACTTC | CASSLAGGGDSIPYEQYF
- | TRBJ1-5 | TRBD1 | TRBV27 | TGTGCCAGCAGCCCGAGAGACAGGGGCAATCAGCCCCAGCATTTT | CASSPRDRGNQPQHF
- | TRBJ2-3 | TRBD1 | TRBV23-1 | TGCGCCAGCAGACCCGGGACAGGGGGCTTGGATACGCAGTATTTT | CASRPGTGGLDTQYF
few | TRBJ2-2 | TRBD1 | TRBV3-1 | TGTGCCAGCAGCCAAAGGAGGACAGGGCCCGGGGAGCTGTTTTTT | CASSQRRTGPGELFF